By share, the clone carrying this T cell receptor (beta chain) counts as medium-sized. Its antigen is unknown. The data stem from a study of OX40 agonist ivuxolimab in advanced cancers. For the study at large: Each patient was given ivuxolimab into a vein every 2 weeks, at 0.01 to 10 mg/kg. Those treated in dose escalation had hepatocellular carcinoma, melanoma, renal cell cancer or head and neck cancer. Study-wide findings and caveats: Among T cells, CD8+ cells averaged more expanded clones than CD4+ cells. Near-lowest levels of clonal expansion characterized partial responders at 0.1-3.0 mg/kg.

The data were produced by immunoSEQ multiplex PCR, yet TCRdb's version contains in-frame clones alone and is incomplete. Of 50,000 or so clones in the sample, about 93% are singletons; the top ten hold around 24%. V shed 6 bases and J shed 0 bases, with 9 bases lying between them. Germline V lookup: CDR1 SQVTM, CDR2 ANQGSEA. The CDR3 covers 12 residues. This chain links TRBV29-1 with TRBJ2-7; D remains unclear. The TCR was taken from an adult with an advanced solid tumor such as melanoma, head and neck, liver or kidney cancer. Material: CD4+ or CD8+ T cells sorted from blood, obtained in a trial of the OX40 agonist ivuxolimab. Written as DNA, the CDR3 is TGCAGCGTCGAACAAAGCTCCTACGAGCAGTACTTC. This encodes CSVEQSSYEQYF.